These 20 T cell receptor beta chains were all obtained from the same sample, sequenced in a study of control samples from healthy donors and cancer patients. Profiled with immunoSEQ multiplex PCR; TCRdb holds only in-frame clones, not every one. Among some 13,000 clones listed, approximately 77% were seen once. What was sequenced was formalin-fixed, paraffin-embedded tissue. These receptor sequences come from a male donor with melanoma.

In this sample, this clone turned up a few times. The V and J genes are TRBV5-6 and TRBJ1-2; 7 nucleotides line up with TRBD1. V was pared by 5 bases and J by 7 bases, with 11 bases of the junction left unmatched. Germline CDR1 reads SGHDT; CDR2 reads YYEEEE. The CDR3 contains 14 residues. Here the CDR3 DNA reads TGTGCCAGCAGTGCTTCAAGGGGGCGCGGTGGCTACACCTTC. This gives the protein CASSASRGRGGYTF. The whole variable domain, remainder taken from reference TRBV5-6 and TRBJ1-2, is DAGVTQSPTHLIKTRGQQVTLRCSPKSGHDTVSWYQQALGQGPQFIFQYYEEEERQRGNFPDRFSGHQFPNYSSELNVNALLLGDSALYLCASSASRGRGGYTFGSGTRLTVV.

The genes are TRBV9 and TRBJ2-5, with D maybe TRBD2 (6 bases). Germline V gene data show CDR1 as SGDLS and CDR2 as YYNGEE. The CDR3 is 16 residues long. The germline V and J ends were trimmed by 4 bases and 2 bases, with 18 bases remaining between them. This CDR3 is CASSILSGGVQETQYF. The CDR3 coding sequence is TGTGCCAGCAGCATTCTCTCCGGAGGGGTACAAGAGACCCAGTACTTC.

The chain uses TRBV5-4 and TRBJ1-4, with 8 bases identical to TRBD1. CDR3 length equals 16 residues. The V gene end was trimmed by 4 bases and the J gene end by 5 bases; junction bases not matched to a gene: 10. Germline V gene data show CDR1 as SGHNT and CDR2 as YYREEE (reference sequence). CDR3 residues: CASSPGGRTGNEKLFF. The CDR3 coding sequence is TGTGCCAGCAGCCCGGGGGGGAGGACAGGGAATGAAAAACTGTTTTTT.

The V call is TRBV5-8, the J call TRBJ2-7; TRBD2 matches at 10 bases. V was pared by 4 bases and J by 3 bases, with 4 bases of the junction left unmatched. In germline, CDR1 is SGHTS, CDR2 YDEGEE. The CDR3 length is 14 residues. In DNA, the CDR3 is TGTGCCAGCAGCCCGGGACTAGCGAACTACGAGCAGTACTTC. Protein: CASSPGLANYEQYF.

The rearrangement links TRBV19 to TRBJ1-2, with 9 bases matching TRBD1. CDR1 and CDR2 from the germline V gene are LNHDA and SQIVND (reference sequence). Trimming cost V 7 bases and J 2 bases; bases outside gene matches: 2. The CDR3 loop spans 13 amino acids. As DNA, the CDR3 is TGTGCCAGTATGGGGACAGGGAACTATGGCTACACCTTC. It translates to CASMGTGNYGYTF.

This clone was seen a few times. The genes are TRBV7-3 and TRBJ2-3; D is undetermined. CDR1 is SGHTA, CDR2 FQGTGA, per germline. The length of the CDR3 is 12 residues. Trimming pared 5 bases from V and 0 bases from J, leaving 3 bases between. CDR3 protein: CASSPSTDTQYF. CDR3 nucleotide sequence: TGTGCCAGCAGCCCAAGCACAGATACGCAGTATTTT.

The chain employs TRBV5-1 and TRBJ2-1; D unclear. Trimming removed 8 bases from V and 10 bases from J, with 16 bases in between. The CDR3 is 12 amino acids. Germline CDR1 and CDR2: SGHRS and YFSETQ. CDR3 loop: CASMNSGGEQFF. CDR3 DNA: TGCGCCAGTATGAATTCGGGCGGAGAGCAGTTCTTC.

The chain carries TRBV25-1 and TRBJ1-1; 8 bases agree with TRBD1. Germline V gives CDR1 MGHDK, CDR2 SYGVNS. There are 14 residues in the CDR3. Trimming at V came to 8 bases and at J to 0 bases, leaving 5 bases not matched to a gene. CDR3 sequence: CASWTGTMNTEAFF. The DNA for the CDR3 is TGTGCCAGCTGGACAGGGACAATGAACACTGAAGCTTTCTTT. Based on the CDR3 plus reference TRBV25-1 and TRBJ1-1, the full variable domain is EADIYQTPRYLVIGTGKKITLECSQTMGHDKMYWYQQDPGMELHLIHYSYGVNSTEKGDLSSESTVSRIRTEHFPLTLESARPSHTSQYLCASWTGTMNTEAFFGQGTRLTVV.

The gene calls are TRBV5-8 and TRBJ2-6; D is possibly TRBD1 (6 bases). CDR3 length: 15 residues. Germline assignment: CDR1 SGHTS and CDR2 YDEGEE. The germline V and J ends were trimmed by 4 bases and 1 base, with 9 bases remaining between them. CDR3 sequence: CASSLGASGANVLTF. The CDR3 DNA is TGTGCCAGCAGCCTGGGGGCATCTGGGGCCAACGTCCTGACTTTC.

CDR3 in amino acids: CASSSSTDYEQYF. CDR3 bases: TGTGCCAGCAGCTCCTCGACCGATTACGAGCAGTACTTC. J is TRBJ2-7 and V is TRBV7-9; D gene uncertain. Germline V CDR1 and CDR2: SEHNR, FQNEAQ (reference sequence). The V gene lost 4 bases and the J gene lost 4 bases, with 11 bases spanning the gap. The CDR3 totals 13 residues.

This clone occurred once. V gene TRBV11-1 combines with J gene TRBJ2-5, with a possible D match to TRBD1 (5 bases). The V end lost 5 bases, the J end lost 0 bases, and 10 bases lay between the germline ends. Germline V CDR1 and CDR2: SGHAT, FQDESV (reference sequence). CDR3 length: 14 amino acids. The CDR3 DNA reads as TGTGCCAGCAGCACCACAGGTAACCAAGAGACCCAGTACTTC. It translates to CASSTTGNQETQYF.

The chain combines TRBV15 with TRBJ2-2, with TRBD2 matching 16 bases. Trimming removed 8 bases from V and 7 bases from J; junction bases left unmatched: 4. Germline V gene data show CDR1 as LNHNV and CDR2 as YYDKDF (reference sequence). The CDR3 has 15 amino acids. The CDR3 loop is CATGTSGGASGELFF. CDR3 DNA: TGTGCCACCGGGACTAGCGGGGGGGCAAGCGGGGAGCTGTTTTTT.

The chain recombines TRBV9 with TRBJ1-2; 7 positions match TRBD1. From germline, CDR1 is SGDLS and CDR2 YYNGEE. J gave up 4 bases and V 3 bases, and 3 bases lay outside the gene matches. There are 13 residues in the CDR3. Here the CDR3 DNA reads TGTGCCAGCAGCGAGGGGGCGGGCTATGGCTACACCTTC. Translating gives CASSEGAGYGYTF.

This clone is deemed medium-sized. J is TRBJ2-5 and V is TRBV7-6; possible D gene TRBD2, 5 bases. CDR1 is SGHVS, CDR2 FNYEAQ, per germline. The CDR3 extends over 15 amino acids. Trimming took off 5 bases at V and 0 bases at J, with 13 bases between the two ends. The CDR3 coding sequence is TGTGCCAGCAGCCCGTCCGGACTGTACCAAGAGACCCAGTACTTC. It encodes CASSPSGLYQETQYF.

This chain connects TRBV10-1 to TRBJ1-5; unclear D gene. The CDR3 runs to 12 residues. V shed 7 bases and J shed 6 bases, with 10 bases lying between them. CDR1 is WNHNN, CDR2 SYGVQD, per germline (reference sequence). The CDR3 sequence is CASMGNTQPQHF. The CDR3, as DNA: TGCGCCAGCATGGGAAACACTCAGCCCCAGCATTTT.

This clone was picked up a small number of times. The CDR3 DNA reads TGTGCCAGCAGCTTGACTAGCGGGGGTCGGGCCTACAATGAGCAGTTCTTC. The encoded protein is CASSLTSGGRAYNEQFF. This rearrangement joins TRBV7-6 to TRBJ2-1; the match to TRBD2 covers 12 bases. Unmatched junction bases numbered 5, after V lost 3 bases and J lost 2 bases. The CDR3 has 17 amino acids. CDR1 is SGHVS and CDR2 is FNYEAQ in the germline V gene.

The genes are TRBV12-3 or TRBV12-4 and TRBJ2-3, with D possibly matching TRBD1 (6 bases). The CDR3 runs 11 residues. Trimming cost V 7 bases and J 8 bases, with 10 bases left between them. The CDR3 here is CASTSRGTQYF. In DNA, the CDR3 is TGTGCCAGCACTAGCAGGGGTACGCAGTATTTT.

This chain joins TRBV7-2 and TRBJ1-2; 12 bases are a match to TRBD1. The CDR3 has 15 residues. V was pared by 4 bases and J by 8 bases, with 8 bases of the junction left unmatched. CDR1 SGHTA and CDR2 FQGNSA come from the germline V gene. The CDR3 region is CASSSPGQGAGGYTF. CDR3 DNA: TGTGCCAGCAGCTCTCCGGGACAGGGGGCCGGGGGCTACACCTTC.

The chain links TRBV30 to TRBJ2-3; TRBD2 matches 9 bases. The V segment lost 1 base and the J segment 4 bases; nucleotides outside the gene matches: 0. The germline CDR1 and CDR2 sequences are GTSNPN and SVGIG (reference sequence). CDR3 length: 13 amino acids. The CDR3 sequence: CAWSGGGADTQYF. In DNA, the CDR3 is TGTGCCTGGAGTGGCGGGGGGGCAGATACGCAGTATTTT.

The J gene is TRBJ2-7, the V gene TRBV12-2; the D call of TRBD2 is as the table states it, not checked on the DNA. TRBV12-2 is reported as a pseudogene. The length of the CDR3 is 20 residues. DNA of the CDR3: TGTGCAAGTCGCTTAGACCCCGGGGCCCTAAGACTAGCGGGGGGCCACGAGCAGTACTTC. Its translation: CASRLDPGALRLAGGHEQYF.